This T cell receptor beta chain comes out of a study of identical twins. Study results and limitations: Zero-insertion results could be subject to partial confounding by invariant MAIT and iNKT cells.

This clonotype was observed a few times. As yet, its antigen is unknown. TCRdb used MiXCR to reprocess the 5' RACE reads, holding one entry per CDR3 protein. Of about 810,000 distinct CDR3 sequences detected, roughly an eighth appear once; the ten largest clones hold roughly 1.6%. V lost 4 bases and J lost 0; bases outside the gene matches: 17. The CDR3 covers 19 residues. Germline V CDR1 and CDR2: MGHRA, YSYEKL. These data also formed part of another study, on yellow fever vaccine responses in identical twins. That study reports: Twin vaccine T cell responses reportedly seemed partly convergent, partly personalized.

This receptor was identified in a woman aged 18-29 years in good health. This chain joins TRBV4-1 and TRBJ1-1, with TRBD1 matching 7 bases. The specimen sequenced was PBMCs. The CDR3 loop reads CASSPNRGDRANMNTEAFF. As DNA, the CDR3 is TGCGCCAGCAGCCCCAACCGGGGAGACAGGGCAAACATGAACACTGAAGCTTTCTTT.